This T cell receptor (beta chain) stems from a study of shared clonotypes between healthy human individuals. The assay was carried out at the deep level. Per the study methods: Filtering differed, since immunoSEQ gave only junction sequences and no quality scores. Here immunoSEQ multiplex PCR was the method, and the copy in TCRdb shows in-frame clones only, minus some. V and J calls and clone size are as listed in that table; D and trimming were resolved from the DNA. The profile covers more than 1.2 million clones, with 97% to 99% appearing a single time and under 0.45% taken by the ten largest. Germline CDR1 is SGDLS and CDR2 is YYNGEE. V was shortened by 0 bases and J by 3 bases, with 16 bases between the two germline ends. The CDR3 loop spans 16 amino acids. As to this clone: Its antigen is not known.

Adults of Caucasian background living in Nashville, Tennessee made up all donors. Notes on the study in general: Sequencing depth was expected to affect clonotype sharing among donors.

What was sequenced was naive CD4+ T cells sorted from blood. Subset here: CD45RA+ positively selected. This TCR came from a man younger than 45 in good health. The genes are TRBV9 and TRBJ2-7; no firm D call. As DNA, the CDR3 is TGTGCCAGCAGCGTAGCCCCAGCCCCGGCTATCTACGAGCAGTACTTC. This sequence encodes CASSVAPAPAIYEQYF.